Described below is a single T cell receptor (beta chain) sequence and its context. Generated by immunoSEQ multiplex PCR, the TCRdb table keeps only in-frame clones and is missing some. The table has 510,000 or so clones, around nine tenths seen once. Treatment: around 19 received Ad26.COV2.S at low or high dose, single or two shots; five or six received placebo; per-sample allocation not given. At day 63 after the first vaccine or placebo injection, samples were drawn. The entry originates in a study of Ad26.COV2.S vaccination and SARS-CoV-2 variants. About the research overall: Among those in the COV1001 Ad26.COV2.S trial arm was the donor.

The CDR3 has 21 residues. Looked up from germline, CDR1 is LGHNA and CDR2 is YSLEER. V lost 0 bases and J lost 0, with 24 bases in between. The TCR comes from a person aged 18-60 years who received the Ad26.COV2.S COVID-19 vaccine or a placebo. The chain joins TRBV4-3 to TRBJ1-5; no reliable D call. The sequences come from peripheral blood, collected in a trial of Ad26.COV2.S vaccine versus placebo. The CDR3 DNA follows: TGCGCCAGCAGCCAAGATAATGGCTTTCCCCCCTGGTTTTATAGCAATCAGCCCCAGCATTTT. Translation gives CASSQDNGFPPWFYSNQPQHF.